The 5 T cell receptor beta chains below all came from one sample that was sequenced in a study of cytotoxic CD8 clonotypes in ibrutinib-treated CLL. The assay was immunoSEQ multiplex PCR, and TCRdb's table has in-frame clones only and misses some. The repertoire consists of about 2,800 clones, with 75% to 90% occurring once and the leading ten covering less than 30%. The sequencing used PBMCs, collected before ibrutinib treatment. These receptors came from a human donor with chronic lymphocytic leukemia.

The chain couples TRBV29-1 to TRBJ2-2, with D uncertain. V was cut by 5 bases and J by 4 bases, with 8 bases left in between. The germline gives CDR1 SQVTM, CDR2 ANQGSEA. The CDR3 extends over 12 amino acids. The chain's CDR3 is CSVPLPTGELFF. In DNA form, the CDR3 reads TGCAGCGTTCCCTTACCCACCGGGGAGCTGTTTTTT.

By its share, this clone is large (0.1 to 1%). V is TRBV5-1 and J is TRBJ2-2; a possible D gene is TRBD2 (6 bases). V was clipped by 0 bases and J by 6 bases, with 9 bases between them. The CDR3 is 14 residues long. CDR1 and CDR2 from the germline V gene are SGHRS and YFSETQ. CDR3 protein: CASSLVPGAGELFF. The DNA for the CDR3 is TGCGCCAGCAGCTTGGTTCCGGGGGCCGGGGAGCTGTTTTTT.

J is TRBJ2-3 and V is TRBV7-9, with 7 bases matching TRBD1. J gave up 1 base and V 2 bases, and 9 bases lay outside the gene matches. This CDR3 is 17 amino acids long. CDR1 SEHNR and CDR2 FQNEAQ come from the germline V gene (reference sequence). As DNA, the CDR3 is TGTGCCAGCAGCTTATCGTCAAGGGGGCCTCGCACAGATACGCAGTATTTT. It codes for CASSLSSRGPRTDTQYF. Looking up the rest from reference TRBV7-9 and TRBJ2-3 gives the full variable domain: DTGVSQNPRHKITKRGQNVTFRCDPISEHNRLYWYRQTLGQGPEFLTYFQNEAQLEKSRLLSDRFSAERPKGSFSTLEIQRTEQGDSAMYLCASSLSSRGPRTDTQYFGPGTRLTVL.

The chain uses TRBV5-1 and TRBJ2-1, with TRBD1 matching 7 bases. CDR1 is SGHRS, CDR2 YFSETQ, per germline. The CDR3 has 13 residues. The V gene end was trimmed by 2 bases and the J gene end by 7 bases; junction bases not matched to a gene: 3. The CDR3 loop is CASSLGTANEQFF. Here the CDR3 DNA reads TGCGCCAGCAGCTTAGGGACAGCTAATGAGCAGTTCTTC.

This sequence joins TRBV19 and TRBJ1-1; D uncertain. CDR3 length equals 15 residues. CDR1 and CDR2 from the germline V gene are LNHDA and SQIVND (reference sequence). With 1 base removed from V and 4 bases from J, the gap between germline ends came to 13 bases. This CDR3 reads CASSIAHGGGTEAFF. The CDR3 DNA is TGTGCCAGTAGTATAGCCCACGGTGGCGGCACTGAAGCTTTCTTT.